This TCR beta chain was recorded in a study of control samples from healthy donors and cancer patients. The assay was immunoSEQ multiplex PCR, and TCRdb's table has in-frame clones only and misses some. Among some 130,000 clones listed, just under 95% were seen once. This CDR3 is built from 16 residues. Germline values: CDR1 LNHDA, CDR2 SQIVND (reference sequence). V lost 6 bases and J lost 3, with 20 bases in between. V usage is TRBV19 and J usage is TRBJ1-2; possibly TRBD1 for D (6 bases). The specimen was blood. The receptor was derived from a young man in good health. The DNA for the CDR3 is TGTGCCAGTAGAGGGGGAGGAGACAGAGCCCACTATGGCTACACCTTC. Translated, it gives CASRGGGDRAHYGYTF.